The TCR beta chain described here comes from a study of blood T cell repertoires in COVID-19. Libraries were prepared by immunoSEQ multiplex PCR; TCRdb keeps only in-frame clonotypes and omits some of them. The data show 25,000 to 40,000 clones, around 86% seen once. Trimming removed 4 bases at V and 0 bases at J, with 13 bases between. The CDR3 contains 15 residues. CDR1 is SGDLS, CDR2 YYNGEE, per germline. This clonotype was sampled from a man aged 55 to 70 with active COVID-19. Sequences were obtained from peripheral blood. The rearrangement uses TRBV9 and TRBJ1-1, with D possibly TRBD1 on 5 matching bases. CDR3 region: CASSPSDSLNTEAFF. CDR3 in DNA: TGTGCCAGCAGCCCCTCCGACAGCTTGAACACTGAAGCTTTCTTT. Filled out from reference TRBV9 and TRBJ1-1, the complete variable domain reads DSGVTQTPKHLITATGQRVTLRCSPRSGDLSVYWYQQSLDQGLQFLIQYYNGEERAKGNILERFSAQQFPDLHSELNLSSLELGDSALYFCASSPSDSLNTEAFFGQGTRLTVV.